This T cell receptor (beta chain) is drawn from a study of T cell responses to AZD1222 COVID-19 vaccine. CDR1 and CDR2 from the germline V gene are LNHDA and SQIVND (reference sequence). This CDR3 is 14 amino acids long. The trim removed 5 bases at V and 7 bases at J, leaving 8 bases unmatched. Study-wide points: Clonal diversity was possibly underestimated; the donors were predominantly white British and more often female.

Clones were read by immunoSEQ multiplex PCR, and TCRdb kept only the in-frame ones, dropping some. This sample carries about 150,000 clones, roughly nine tenths of them seen once, and the ten largest clones take roughly 5%. As to this clone: Antigen unknown.

This sample comprised peripheral blood, obtained on day 0 of MenACWY control vaccination. This sequence was found in an adult in good health. V usage is TRBV19 and J usage is TRBJ1-5, with 7 nucleotides matching TRBD1. The CDR3 sequence: CASSRQGGNQPQHF. CDR3 nucleotides: TGTGCCAGTAGTCGGCAGGGGGGTAACCAGCCCCAGCATTTT.